The 7 T cell receptor beta chains reported below all come from one sample, sequenced in a study of T-cell memory formation after mild COVID-19. TCRdb used MiXCR to reprocess the 5' RACE reads, holding one entry per CDR3 protein. The sample includes roughly 600,000 distinct CDR3 sequences, about a sixth of them seen just once. Sequencing used PBMCs or a T cell subset sorted from them (not recorded which). These TCRs come from an adult woman who had mild COVID-19 (a few samples of this study predate the infection). Cell type and time point are not known.

The V call is TRBV24-1, the J call TRBJ2-2, with TRBD1 as a possible D gene (5 bases). Germline V lookup: CDR1 KGHDR, CDR2 SFDVKD. This CDR3 region has 14 residues. Trimming shortened V by 0 bases and J by 7 bases, and 8 bases separated the two germline ends. The DNA of the CDR3 is TGTGCCACCAGTGATTTGCAGGGCCTCGGGGAGCTGTTTTTT. As protein: CATSDLQGLGELFF.

The V call is TRBV20-1, the J call TRBJ1-1, with D hard to call. The ends were cut back, 3 bases at V and 1 base at J, with 12 bases in the middle. From germline, CDR1 is DFQATT and CDR2 SNEGSKA (reference sequence). The CDR3 loop spans 14 amino acids. CDR3: CSARPLPGNTEAFF. CDR3 bases: TGCAGTGCTAGGCCCCTCCCTGGGAACACTGAAGCTTTCTTT.

The gene calls are TRBV9 and TRBJ2-1; 10 bases align to TRBD2. Per germline, CDR1 SGDLS and CDR2 YYNGEE. V dropped 0 bases and J dropped 6; count of bases not matched to a gene: 6. The CDR3 totals 16 residues. CDR3 DNA sequence: TGTGCCAGCAGCGTAGGTTCTTGGACTAGCGGCAATGAGCAGTTCTTC. Protein product: CASSVGSWTSGNEQFF.

This clonotype was found once. The chain joins TRBV4-1 to TRBJ2-7; D unresolved. Germline lookup yields CDR1 MGHRA and CDR2 YSYEKL. Trimming took 0 bases from V and 5 from J, leaving 11 bases between them. The CDR3 contains 14 residues. In DNA form, the CDR3 reads TGCGCCAGCAGCCAAGATCCGAGTTTCGACGAGCAGTACTTC. It codes for CASSQDPSFDEQYF.

V usage is TRBV4-1 and J usage is TRBJ2-7, with D unclear. Germline loops: CDR1 MGHRA, CDR2 YSYEKL. The CDR3 covers 14 residues. V was clipped by 1 base and J by 0 bases, with 7 bases between them. The CDR3 loop is CASSQGPTSYEQYF. The CDR3 coding sequence is TGCGCCAGCAGCCAAGGGCCTACCTCCTACGAGCAGTACTTC.

The chain couples TRBV7-2 to TRBJ1-4; 10 bases are a match to TRBD1. This CDR3 has 14 amino acids. The junction had 7 bases not matched to a gene; V was cut back by 4 bases and J by 11 bases. Germline V gene sequence: CDR1 SGHTA, CDR2 FQGNSA. In nucleotides, the CDR3 is TGTGCCAGCAGCTCTGGGACAGGGGAGGGTAAACTGTTTTTT. This encodes CASSSGTGEGKLFF.

The rearrangement uses TRBV7-8 and TRBJ1-2, with no clear D. The CDR3 runs 12 residues. CDR1 is SGHVS, CDR2 FQNEAQ, per germline. V dropped 4 bases and J dropped 1 base, with 4 bases sitting between them. In DNA form, the CDR3 reads TGTGCCAGCAGCTGGAATAACTATGGCTACACCTTC. This codes for CASSWNNYGYTF. The variable domain in full, with the rest retrieved from reference TRBV7-8 and TRBJ1-2, is GAGVSQSPRYKVAKRGQDVALRCDPISGHVSLFWYQQALGQGPEFLTYFQNEAQLDKSGLPSDRFFAERPEGSVSTLKIQRTQQEDSAVYLCASSWNNYGYTFGSGTRLTVV.